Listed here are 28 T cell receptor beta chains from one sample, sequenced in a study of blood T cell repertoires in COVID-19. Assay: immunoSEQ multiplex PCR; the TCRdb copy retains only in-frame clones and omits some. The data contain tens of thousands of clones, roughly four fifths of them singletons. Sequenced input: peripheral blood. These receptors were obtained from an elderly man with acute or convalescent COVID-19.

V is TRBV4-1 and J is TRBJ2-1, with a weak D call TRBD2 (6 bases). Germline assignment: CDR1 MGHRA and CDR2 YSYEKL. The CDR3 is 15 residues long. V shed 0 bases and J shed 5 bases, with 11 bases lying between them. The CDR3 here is CASSQDSGSNNEQFF. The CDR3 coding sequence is TGCGCCAGCAGCCAAGATAGCGGCAGCAACAATGAGCAGTTCTTC.

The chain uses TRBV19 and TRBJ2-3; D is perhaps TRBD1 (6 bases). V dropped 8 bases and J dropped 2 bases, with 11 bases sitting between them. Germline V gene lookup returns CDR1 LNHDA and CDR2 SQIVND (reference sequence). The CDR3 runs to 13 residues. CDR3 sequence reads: CASGGGPTDTQYF. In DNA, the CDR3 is TGTGCCAGTGGGGGCGGACCCACAGATACGCAGTATTTT.

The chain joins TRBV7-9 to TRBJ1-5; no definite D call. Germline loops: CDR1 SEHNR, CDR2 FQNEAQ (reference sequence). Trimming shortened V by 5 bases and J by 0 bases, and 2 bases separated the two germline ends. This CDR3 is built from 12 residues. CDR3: CASSLSNQPQHF. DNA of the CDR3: TGTGCCAGCAGCCTTAGCAATCAGCCCCAGCATTTT.

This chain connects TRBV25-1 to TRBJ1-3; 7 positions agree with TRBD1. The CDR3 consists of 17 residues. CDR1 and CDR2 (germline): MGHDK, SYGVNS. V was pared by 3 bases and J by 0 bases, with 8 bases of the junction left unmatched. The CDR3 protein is CASSEDIPGGSGNTIYF. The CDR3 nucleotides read TGTGCCAGCAGTGAGGATATTCCAGGGGGCTCTGGAAACACCATATATTTT.

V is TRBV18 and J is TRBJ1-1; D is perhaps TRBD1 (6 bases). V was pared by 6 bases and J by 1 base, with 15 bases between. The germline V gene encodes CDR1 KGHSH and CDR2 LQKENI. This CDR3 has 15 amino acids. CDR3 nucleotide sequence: TGTGCCAGCTCCCTCTCCGGACAGCCGAACACTGAAGCTTTCTTT. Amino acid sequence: CASSLSGQPNTEAFF.

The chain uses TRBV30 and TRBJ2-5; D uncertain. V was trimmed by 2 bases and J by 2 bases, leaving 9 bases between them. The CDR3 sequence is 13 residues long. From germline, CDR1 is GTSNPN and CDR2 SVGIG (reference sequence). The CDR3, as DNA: TGTGCCTGGAGTCCCCCGGGTCAAGAGACCCAGTACTTC. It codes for CAWSPPGQETQYF. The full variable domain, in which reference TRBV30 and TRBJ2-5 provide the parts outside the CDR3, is SQTIHQWPATLVQPVGSPLSLECTVEGTSNPNLYWYRQAAGRGLQLLFYSVGIGQISSEVPQNLSASRPQDRQFILSSKKLLLSDSGFYLCAWSPPGQETQYFGPGTRLLVL.

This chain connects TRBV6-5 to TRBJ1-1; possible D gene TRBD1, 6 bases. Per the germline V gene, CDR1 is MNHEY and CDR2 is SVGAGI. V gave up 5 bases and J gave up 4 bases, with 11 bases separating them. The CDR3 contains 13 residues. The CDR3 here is CASSKRQATEAFF. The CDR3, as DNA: TGTGCCAGCAGTAAAAGACAGGCCACTGAAGCTTTCTTT.

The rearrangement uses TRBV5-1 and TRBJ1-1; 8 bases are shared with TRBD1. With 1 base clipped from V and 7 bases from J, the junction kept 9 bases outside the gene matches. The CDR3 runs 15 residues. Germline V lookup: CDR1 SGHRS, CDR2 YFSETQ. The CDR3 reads CASSLSGQGGVEAFF. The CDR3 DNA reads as TGCGCCAGCAGCTTGTCCGGACAGGGTGGGGTTGAAGCTTTCTTT.

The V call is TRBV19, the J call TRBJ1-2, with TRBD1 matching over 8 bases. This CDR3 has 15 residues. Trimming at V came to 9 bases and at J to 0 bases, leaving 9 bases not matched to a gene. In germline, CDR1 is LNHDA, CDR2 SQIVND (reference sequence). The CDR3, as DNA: TGTGCCAGCAACCCGCTACAGGGGGCTAACTATGGCTACACCTTC. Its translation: CASNPLQGANYGYTF.

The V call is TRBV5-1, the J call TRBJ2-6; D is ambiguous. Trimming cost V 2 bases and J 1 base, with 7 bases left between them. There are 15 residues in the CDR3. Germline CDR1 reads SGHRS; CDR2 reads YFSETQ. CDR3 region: CASSFDGSGANVLTF. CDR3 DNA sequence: TGCGCCAGCAGCTTCGACGGGTCTGGGGCCAACGTCCTGACTTTC.

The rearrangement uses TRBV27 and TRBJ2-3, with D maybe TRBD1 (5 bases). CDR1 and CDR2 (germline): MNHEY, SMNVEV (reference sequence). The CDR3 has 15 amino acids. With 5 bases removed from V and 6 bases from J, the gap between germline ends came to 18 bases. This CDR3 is CASSPRQRGADTQYF. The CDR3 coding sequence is TGTGCCAGCAGTCCCCGACAGAGAGGAGCCGATACGCAGTATTTT.

The DNA of the CDR3 is TGCGCCAGCAGCTTGAGAGGACAGGGGGCGGAGGAGACCCAGTACTTC. Amino acid sequence: CASSLRGQGAEETQYF. V and J are TRBV5-1 and TRBJ2-5; 11 bases fit TRBD1. The ends lost 1 base at V and 5 bases at J; junction bases unmatched: 7. The CDR3 consists of 16 residues. CDR1 and CDR2 from the germline V gene are SGHRS and YFSETQ.

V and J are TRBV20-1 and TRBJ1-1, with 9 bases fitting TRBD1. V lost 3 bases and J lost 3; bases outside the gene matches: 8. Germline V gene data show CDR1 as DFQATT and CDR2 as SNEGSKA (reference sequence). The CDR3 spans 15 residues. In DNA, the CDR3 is TGCAGTGCTAGTCCCCCAGACAGGGGGGACACTGAAGCTTTCTTT. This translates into CSASPPDRGDTEAFF.

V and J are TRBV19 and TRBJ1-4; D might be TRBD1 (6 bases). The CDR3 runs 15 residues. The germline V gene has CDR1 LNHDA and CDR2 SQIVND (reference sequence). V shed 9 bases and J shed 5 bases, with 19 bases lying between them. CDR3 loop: CASTQVDRLNEKLFF. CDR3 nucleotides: TGTGCCAGCACTCAAGTCGACAGGCTGAATGAAAAACTGTTTTTT.

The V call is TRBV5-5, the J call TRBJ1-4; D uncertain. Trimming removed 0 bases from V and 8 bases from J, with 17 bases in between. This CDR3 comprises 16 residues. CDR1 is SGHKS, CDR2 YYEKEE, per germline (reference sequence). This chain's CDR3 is CASSLEVGAGDEKLFF. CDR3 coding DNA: TGTGCCAGCAGCTTGGAGGTGGGTGCAGGCGACGAAAAACTGTTTTTT.

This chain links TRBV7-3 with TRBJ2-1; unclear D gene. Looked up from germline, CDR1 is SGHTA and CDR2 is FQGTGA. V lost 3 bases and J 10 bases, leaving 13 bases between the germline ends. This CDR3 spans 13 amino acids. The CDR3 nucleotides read TGTGCCAGCAGCTTTGATACTCTGGGCGAGCAGTTCTTC. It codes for CASSFDTLGEQFF.

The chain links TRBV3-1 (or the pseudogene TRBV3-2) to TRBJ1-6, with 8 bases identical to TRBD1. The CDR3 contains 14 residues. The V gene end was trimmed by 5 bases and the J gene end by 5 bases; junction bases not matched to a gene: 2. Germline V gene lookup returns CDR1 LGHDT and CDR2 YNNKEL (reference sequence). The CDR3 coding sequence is TGTGCCAGCAGCGGGGACAGGAATAATTCACCCCTCCACTTT. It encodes CASSGDRNNSPLHF.

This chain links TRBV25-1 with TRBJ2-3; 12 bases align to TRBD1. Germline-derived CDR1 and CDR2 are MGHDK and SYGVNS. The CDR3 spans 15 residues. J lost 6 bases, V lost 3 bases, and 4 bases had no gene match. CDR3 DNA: TGTGCCAGCAGTGACCGGGACAGGGGGCTGGATACGCAGTATTTT. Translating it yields CASSDRDRGLDTQYF.

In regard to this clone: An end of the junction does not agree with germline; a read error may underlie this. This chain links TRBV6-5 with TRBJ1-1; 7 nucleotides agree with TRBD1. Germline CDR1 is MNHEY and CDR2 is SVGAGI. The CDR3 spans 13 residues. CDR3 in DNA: TGTGCCATCCGGGACAGAGTCTTTACTGTAGCTTTCTTT. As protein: CAIRDRVFTVAFF.

The CDR3: CASRPGRTPSTDTQYF. CDR3 coding DNA: TGTGCCAGTAGGCCAGGAAGAACCCCTAGCACAGATACGCAGTATTTT. The chain employs TRBV19 and TRBJ2-3, with unresolved D. In germline, CDR1 is LNHDA, CDR2 SQIVND (reference sequence). Trimming left V 6 bases short and J 0 bases short, with 16 bases between. This CDR3 region has 16 residues.

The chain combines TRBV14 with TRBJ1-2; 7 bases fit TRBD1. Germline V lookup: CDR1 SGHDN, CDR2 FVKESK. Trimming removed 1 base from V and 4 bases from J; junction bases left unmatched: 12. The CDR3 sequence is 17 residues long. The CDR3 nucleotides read TGTGCCAGCAGCCAAGGTCCACAGGGGAAGGGGCTCTATGGCTACACCTTC. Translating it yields CASSQGPQGKGLYGYTF.

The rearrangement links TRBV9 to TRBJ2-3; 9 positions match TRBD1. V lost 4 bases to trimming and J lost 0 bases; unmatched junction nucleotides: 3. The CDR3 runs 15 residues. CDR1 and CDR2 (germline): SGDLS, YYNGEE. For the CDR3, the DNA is TGTGCCAGCAGCCGGGACAGGGCTAGCACAGATACGCAGTATTTT. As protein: CASSRDRASTDTQYF.

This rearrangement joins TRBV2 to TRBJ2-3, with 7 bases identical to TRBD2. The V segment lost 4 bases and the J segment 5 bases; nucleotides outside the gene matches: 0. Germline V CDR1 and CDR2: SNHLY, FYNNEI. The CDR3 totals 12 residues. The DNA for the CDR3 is TGTGCCAGCAGTGGGGGGGGAGATACGCAGTATTTT. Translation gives CASSGGGDTQYF.

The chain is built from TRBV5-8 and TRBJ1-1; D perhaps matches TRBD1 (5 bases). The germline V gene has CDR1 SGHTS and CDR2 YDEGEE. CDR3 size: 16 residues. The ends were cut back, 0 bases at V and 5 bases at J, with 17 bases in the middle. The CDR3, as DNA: TGTGCCAGCAGCTTGGCCGGGGGATATAATCCGACTGAAGCTTTCTTT. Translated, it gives CASSLAGGYNPTEAFF.

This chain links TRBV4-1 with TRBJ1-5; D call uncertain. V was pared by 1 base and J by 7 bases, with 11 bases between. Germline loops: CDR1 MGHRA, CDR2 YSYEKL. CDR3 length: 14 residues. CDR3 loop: CASSQVGDGQPQHF. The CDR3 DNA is TGCGCCAGCAGCCAAGTCGGAGATGGGCAGCCCCAGCATTTT.

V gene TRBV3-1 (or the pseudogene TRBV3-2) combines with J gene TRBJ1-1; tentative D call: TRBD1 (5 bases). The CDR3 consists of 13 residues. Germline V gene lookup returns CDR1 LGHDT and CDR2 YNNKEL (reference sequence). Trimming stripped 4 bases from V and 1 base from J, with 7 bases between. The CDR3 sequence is CASSRGGNTEAFF. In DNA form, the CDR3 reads TGTGCCAGCAGCCGCGGGGGGAACACTGAAGCTTTCTTT.

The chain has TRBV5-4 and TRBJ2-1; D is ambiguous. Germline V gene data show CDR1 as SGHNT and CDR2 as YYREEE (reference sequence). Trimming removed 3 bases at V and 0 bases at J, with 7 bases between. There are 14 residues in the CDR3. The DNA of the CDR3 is TGTGCCAGCAGCTCTAGGAGCTCCTACAATGAGCAGTTCTTC. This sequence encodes CASSSRSSYNEQFF. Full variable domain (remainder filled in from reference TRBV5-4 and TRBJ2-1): ETGVTQSPTHLIKTRGQQVTLRCSSQSGHNTVSWYQQALGQGPQFIFQYYREEENGRGNFPPRFSGLQFPNYSSELNVNALELDDSALYLCASSSRSSYNEQFFGPGTRLTVL.

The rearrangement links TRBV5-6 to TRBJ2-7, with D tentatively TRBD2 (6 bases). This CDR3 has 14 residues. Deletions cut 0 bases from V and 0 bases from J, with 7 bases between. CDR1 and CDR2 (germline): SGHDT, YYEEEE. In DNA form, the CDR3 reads TGTGCCAGCAGCTTGGACGGGAGCTCCTACGAGCAGTACTTC. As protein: CASSLDGSSYEQYF.